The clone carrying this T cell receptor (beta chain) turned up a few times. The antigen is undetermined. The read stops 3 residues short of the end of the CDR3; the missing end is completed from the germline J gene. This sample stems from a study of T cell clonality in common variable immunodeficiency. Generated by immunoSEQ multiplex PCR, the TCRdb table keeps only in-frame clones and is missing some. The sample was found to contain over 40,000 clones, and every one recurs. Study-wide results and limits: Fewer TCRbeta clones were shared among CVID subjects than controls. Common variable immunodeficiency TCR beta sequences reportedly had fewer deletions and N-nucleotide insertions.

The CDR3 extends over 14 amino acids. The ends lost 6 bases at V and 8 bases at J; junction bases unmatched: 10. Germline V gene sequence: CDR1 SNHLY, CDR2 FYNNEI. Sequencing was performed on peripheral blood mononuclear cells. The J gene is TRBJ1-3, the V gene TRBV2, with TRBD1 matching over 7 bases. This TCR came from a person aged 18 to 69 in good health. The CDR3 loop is CASRDRLLVDTIYF. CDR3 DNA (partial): TGTGCCAGCAGGGACAGGCTGCTCGTGGACACC.